These T cell receptor beta chains were read from a single sample in a study of blood T cell repertoires in COVID-19. The data were produced by immunoSEQ multiplex PCR, yet TCRdb's version contains in-frame clones alone and is incomplete. Here the sample spans 350,000 to 450,000 clones, roughly 89% being singletons. Sequenced: PBMCs or T cells enriched from blood (not recorded which). Every receptor here comes from a woman in her 30s who had recovered from COVID-19. CDR3s include the opening cysteine and the closing phenylalanine or tryptophan. D genes are given only for firm matches. The size field is filled for only some rows; it gives once, few, many or a size class.

size,V,D,J,DNA,CDR3
NA,TRBV12-3/TRBV12-4,NA,TRBJ2-7,TGTGCCAGCAGTCCCACCGACATACGGGAGCAGTACTTC,CASSPTDIREQYF
NA,TRBV6-5,TRBD1,TRBJ1-6,TGTGCCAGCAGCCGGGACAGGGTCCGTTCACCCCTCCACTTT,CASSRDRVRSPLHF
NA,TRBV7-9,NA,TRBJ2-2,TGTGCCAGCAGCCCCAGGGCAGGGGTTAGTTCTCGGACCGGGGAGCTGTTTTTT,CASSPRAGVSSRTGELFF
NA,TRBV5-4,NA,TRBJ1-6,TGTGCCAGCAGCTTGGTGGCAGGGAACTCACCCCTCCACTTT,CASSLVAGNSPLHF
NA,TRBV25-1,NA,TRBJ1-4,TGTGCCAGCAGACACCTCCGGCGGGAAAAACTGTTTTTT,CASRHLRREKLFF
NA,TRBV2,TRBD1,TRBJ1-1,TGTGCCAGCAGTTGGGACAGGGGGGGGACTGAAGCTTTCTTT,CASSWDRGGTEAFF
NA,TRBV2,TRBD2,TRBJ2-7,TGTGCCGGCTCGGGACTAGCGCTCCACGAGCAGTACTTC,CAGSGLALHEQYF
NA,TRBV6-5,NA,TRBJ1-3,TGTGCCAGCAGTACGACAGCGACCTCCAACACCATATATTTT,CASSTTATSNTIYF
NA,TRBV24-1,NA,TRBJ2-7,TGTGCCACCAGTGATTTGGCAGGGGTCGAGCAGTACTTC,CATSDLAGVEQYF
NA,TRBV12-3/TRBV12-4,NA,TRBJ1-2,TGTGCCAGCAGTCGGACAGCTTATGGCTACACCTTC,CASSRTAYGYTF
NA,TRBV28,TRBD2,TRBJ2-7,TGTGCCAGCAGTTTCGAGGTGCTCGGGAGGTCGACCTACGAGCAGTACTTC,CASSFEVLGRSTYEQYF
NA,TRBV30,TRBD1,TRBJ1-1,TGTGCCTGGAAGGGGGCCTACACTGAAGCTTTCTTT,CAWKGAYTEAFF
NA,TRBV5-1,TRBD1,TRBJ1-2,TGCGCCAGCAGCCCCGAGGGGACAGATAACTATGGCTACACCTTC,CASSPEGTDNYGYTF
NA,TRBV3-1/TRBV3-2,TRBD2,TRBJ2-1,TGTGCCAGCAGCCAAATCTCGCGGGGGGCGCAGGGTGAGCAGTTCTTC,CASSQISRGAQGEQFF
NA,TRBV18,TRBD1,TRBJ1-2,TGTGCCAGCTCACCAAGGACAGGGGCGGGCTATGGCTACACCTTC,CASSPRTGAGYGYTF
few,TRBV20-1,NA,TRBJ1-1,TGCAGTGCTAGAGAGGGAGAAGGGGCTTTCTTT,CSAREGEGAFF
NA,TRBV9,TRBD1,TRBJ1-1,TGTGCCAGCAGCTTTCAGGGGGCGCGGGGCACTGAAGCTTTCTTT,CASSFQGARGTEAFF
NA,TRBV30,TRBD1,TRBJ2-5,TGTGCCTGGGCCACAGGGGCGTGGGAGACCCAGTACTTC,CAWATGAWETQYF